The 21 T cell receptor beta chains presented below share a single source sample, sequenced in a study of response to subunit inactivated influenza vaccine. One entry per CDR3 protein, called by TCRdb with MiXCR from the RT-PCR reads. The table includes over 400,000 distinct CDR3 sequences, under 15% detected once. Sequencing was performed on PBMCs from blood, taken roughly 45 days after vaccination. The receptors come from a middle-aged man who received an inactivated influenza vaccine.

This clonotype was counted only a few times. The chain combines TRBV6-1 with TRBJ2-7; D gene uncertain. The CDR3 length is 14 residues. Germline CDR1 is MNHNS and CDR2 is SASEGT. V was clipped by 4 bases and J by 3 bases, with 13 bases between them. This CDR3 reads CASSGAASFYEQYF. The CDR3 DNA is TGTGCCAGCAGTGGAGCTGCGTCCTTCTACGAGCAGTACTTC.

The V call is TRBV11-2, the J call TRBJ2-1, with 12 positions matching TRBD2. Per germline, CDR1 SGHAT and CDR2 FQNNGV. After removal of 3 bases from V and 0 bases from J, the junction contained 6 bases not matched to a gene. This CDR3 region has 18 residues. The CDR3, as DNA: TGTGCCAGCAGCTTGACCACTAGCGGGGGGAGCTCCTACAATGAGCAGTTCTTC. Protein: CASSLTTSGGSSYNEQFF.

At least ten counts were recorded for this clonotype. This chain connects TRBV10-3 to TRBJ1-2, with TRBD1 identical over 9 bases. The CDR3 is made up of 15 amino acids. Per germline, CDR1 ENHRY and CDR2 SYGVKD. V trimming: 10 bases; J trimming: 6 bases; junction bases outside the gene matches: 15. CDR3 sequence: CATRRSTGGEHGYTF. The CDR3 bases are TGTGCCACGAGGAGAAGCACAGGGGGCGAACATGGCTACACCTTC.

Many counts were recorded for this clonotype. The CDR3 DNA sequence: TGCGCCAGCAGCTTGGTTCCTAATACGCAGTATTTT. Protein product: CASSLVPNTQYF. This chain uses TRBV5-1 with TRBJ2-3; the D is unclear. Germline V lookup: CDR1 SGHRS, CDR2 YFSETQ. V lost 0 bases to trimming and J lost 7 bases, with 6 bases between them. CDR3 length equals 12 residues.

The chain carries TRBV6-5 and TRBJ2-7; D not resolved. The germline gives CDR1 MNHEY, CDR2 SVGAGI. CDR3 length equals 12 residues. The V end was cut by 6 bases, the J end by 7 bases, with 13 bases between. The CDR3 region is CASREQTVEQYF. CDR3 bases: TGTGCCAGCAGGGAGCAGACGGTTGAGCAGTACTTC.

The chain uses TRBV6-1 and TRBJ1-1, with TRBD1 matching 7 bases. The junction had 4 bases not matched to a gene; V was cut back by 6 bases and J by 3 bases. Germline loops: CDR1 MNHNS, CDR2 SASEGT. The CDR3 has 13 amino acids. The CDR3 nucleotides read TGTGCCAGCAGACCGGGACAGCACACTGAAGCTTTCTTT. This gives the protein CASRPGQHTEAFF.

The rearrangement uses TRBV5-1 and TRBJ2-7; 10 bases fit TRBD1. Per the germline V gene, CDR1 is SGHRS and CDR2 is YFSETQ. The CDR3 is made up of 15 amino acids. Losses at the gene ends were 0 bases for V and 2 bases for J; bases not matched to a gene: 2. The CDR3 sequence is CASSLGTGGTYEQYF. For the CDR3, the DNA is TGCGCCAGCAGCTTGGGGACAGGGGGGACCTACGAGCAGTACTTC.

This clonotype appeared a few times. The chain recombines TRBV3-1 with TRBJ2-1, with D hard to call. The germline gives CDR1 LGHDT, CDR2 YNNKEL (reference sequence). CDR3 length: 12 residues. V was shortened by 4 bases and J by 8 bases, with 9 bases between the two germline ends. CDR3 region: CASSRIVDEQFF. The CDR3 region has the DNA TGTGCCAGCAGCCGCATCGTTGATGAGCAGTTCTTC.

This clonotype occurred a few times. The V gene is TRBV28, the J gene TRBJ2-3, with D possibly TRBD1 on 5 matching bases. Germline V gene lookup returns CDR1 MDHEN and CDR2 SYDVKM. This CDR3 spans 15 amino acids. V shed 3 bases and J shed 4 bases, with 14 bases lying between them. CDR3: CASSFLRGVSDTQYF. CDR3 bases: TGTGCCAGCAGTTTTCTAAGGGGTGTTTCAGATACGCAGTATTTT.

This clonotype was counted at least ten times. The chain employs TRBV6-2 or TRBV6-3 and TRBJ2-7; D remains unclear. The CDR3 runs to 13 residues. The ends were cut back, 2 bases at V and 5 bases at J, with 10 bases in the middle. Germline V gives CDR1 MNHEY, CDR2 SVGEGT. The CDR3 coding sequence is TGTGCCAGCAGTTACCGGTCCGGCCACGAGCAGTACTTC. Translating it yields CASSYRSGHEQYF.

This clonotype has just one count. The conserved final phenylalanine or tryptophan is absent from the CDR3, which likely points to a read error. The chain couples TRBV12-3 or TRBV12-4 to TRBJ2-7; D gene unclear. V was cut by 5 bases and J by 2 bases, with 16 bases left in between. The CDR3 has 15 residues. The CDR3 nucleotides read TGTGCCAGCAGTGACACCGGGCCCCGGCCCTACGAGCAGTACATC. Amino acid sequence: CASSDTGPRPYEQYI.

This clonotype was observed many times. The chain couples TRBV5-1 to TRBJ2-7; 7 positions match TRBD1. Trimming at V came to 4 bases and at J to 2 bases, leaving 3 bases not matched to a gene. The germline V gene encodes CDR1 SGHRS and CDR2 YFSETQ. The CDR3 runs to 13 residues. The CDR3 loop reads CASSEGQPYEQYF. CDR3 DNA sequence: TGCGCCAGCAGCGAGGGACAGCCCTACGAGCAGTACTTC.

This clonotype was seen at least ten times. The V gene is TRBV7-9, the J gene TRBJ2-1; D is ambiguous. Germline-derived CDR1 and CDR2 are SEHNR and FQNEAQ (reference sequence). Trimming stripped 11 bases from V and 9 bases from J, with 11 bases between. CDR3 length: 10 residues. The CDR3 here is CAPEEFEQFF. As DNA, the CDR3 is TGTGCCCCCGAGGAGTTTGAGCAGTTCTTC.

This chain joins TRBV20-1 and TRBJ2-3; TRBD1 aligns across 7 bases. Germline CDR1 is DFQATT and CDR2 is SNEGSKA (reference sequence). This CDR3 contains 12 residues. The ends lost 0 bases at V and 7 bases at J; junction bases unmatched: 1. The CDR3 here is CSAREQGNTQYF. CDR3 DNA: TGCAGTGCTAGAGAACAGGGGAATACGCAGTATTTT.

This chain joins TRBV10-3 and TRBJ2-3; D is uncertain. CDR3 size: 14 residues. V gave up 0 bases and J gave up 4 bases, with 8 bases separating them. Germline V gives CDR1 ENHRY, CDR2 SYGVKD. The CDR3: CAISESSEADTQYF. CDR3 coding DNA: TGTGCCATCAGTGAGTCGAGTGAAGCAGATACGCAGTATTTT.

This chain connects TRBV12-3 or TRBV12-4 to TRBJ2-7; 11 nucleotides agree with TRBD2. J gave up 2 bases and V 0 bases, and 3 bases lay outside the gene matches. The CDR3 runs 16 residues. The CDR3 is CASSLAGLAATYEQYF. The DNA for the CDR3 is TGTGCCAGCAGTTTAGCGGGACTAGCGGCAACCTACGAGCAGTACTTC.

This clonotype has only a few counts. The chain combines TRBV6-4 with TRBJ2-1; D is unresolved. The CDR3 runs to 14 residues. The germline CDR1 and CDR2 sequences are MRHNA and SNTAGT. The ends were cut back, 3 bases at V and 6 bases at J, with 12 bases in the middle. CDR3 sequence reads: CASSEFDGSNEQFF. The DNA for the CDR3 is TGTGCCAGCAGTGAATTTGATGGCAGCAATGAGCAGTTCTTC.

This clonotype was seen a handful of times. The chain uses TRBV29-1 and TRBJ1-2, with D unclear. This CDR3 is 15 amino acids long. V was clipped by 0 bases and J by 0 bases, with 11 bases between them. The germline CDR1 and CDR2 sequences are SQVTM and ANQGSEA. CDR3 region: CSVEDLRNPNYGYTF. For the CDR3, the DNA is TGCAGCGTTGAAGATCTCCGGAACCCTAACTATGGCTACACCTTC.

Many counts were recorded for this clonotype. The junction departs from germline at one end; a sequencing error may be responsible. The rearrangement uses TRBV3-1 and TRBJ2-1; D remains ambiguous. Germline V lookup: CDR1 LGHDT, CDR2 YNNKEL (reference sequence). The CDR3 has 11 residues. The CDR3 spells CASSQEGEQFF. The DNA of the CDR3 is TGCGCCAGCAGCCAAGAAGGTGAGCAGTTCTTC.

This clonotype was found a few times. The chain uses TRBV27 and TRBJ2-5, with D perhaps matching TRBD2 (5 bases). Per germline, CDR1 MNHEY and CDR2 SMNVEV (reference sequence). There are 13 residues in the CDR3. V was clipped by 7 bases and J by 1 base, with 10 bases between them. The CDR3 here is CASKKDFQETQYF. DNA for the CDR3: TGTGCCAGCAAAAAGGACTTCCAAGAGACCCAGTACTTC.

This sequence joins TRBV28 and TRBJ2-6; no clear D gene. V was trimmed by 4 bases and J by 0 bases, leaving 7 bases between them. The CDR3 is 15 amino acids. In germline, CDR1 is MDHEN, CDR2 SYDVKM. CDR3 nucleotide sequence: TGTGCCAGCAGTTGGGGATACTCTGGGGCCAACGTCCTGACTTTC. Amino acid sequence: CASSWGYSGANVLTF.